This T cell receptor (beta chain) originates from a study of a mutant IDH1 vaccine in newly diagnosed glioma. Across the whole study: Radiotherapy alone preceded vaccination by 4-6 weeks; alternatively, vaccination started with temozolomide cycles.

Concerning this clone itself: Its matching antigen is unknown.

Profiling relied on immunoSEQ multiplex PCR, and the TCRdb table lists in-frame clones only, not all of them. Of 35,000 or so clones listed, 75% to 85% were seen once; the top ten hold less than 15%. Germline V lookup: CDR1 KGHSH, CDR2 LQKENI. This CDR3 contains 15 residues. The V and J ends lost 2 bases and 7 bases, in that order; junction bases with no gene match: 5. Specified time point: week 11, during vaccination. One vaccine dose held 300 ug of mutant IDH1 20-mer peptide and came with topical imiquimod. This chain connects TRBV18 to TRBJ2-1; 10 bases match TRBD2. The clonotype comes from a woman aged 30 to 39 with glioma. Some clones in this sample may be carry-over from other donors' samples. The sequencing here drew on peripheral blood mononuclear cells (PBMCs), taken from a glioma patient whose treatment included an IDH1 peptide vaccine. The CDR3 is CASSPSSGRWNEQFF. The CDR3 DNA sequence: TGTGCCAGCTCACCATCTAGCGGGAGATGGAATGAGCAGTTCTTC.